This T cell receptor beta chain was sequenced in a study of blood T cell repertoires in COVID-19. Background on the study: Researchers got acute and convalescent COVID-19 samples from the United States, Italy and Spain. T cells, B-cell-depleted T cells, or PBMCs provided the cDNA or gDNA that served as material.

In the original workflow: Estimated nucleated cell counts came from reference gene primer amplification. Repertoires were generated with immunoSEQ multiplex PCR, while TCRdb's copy carries only in-frame clones and drops some. The V and J calls and clone size were taken over from that table, and D and trimming were inferred from the DNA. There are 160,000 or so clones in the sample; roughly nine tenths occur only once, and 4% lies in the top ten. V shed 0 bases and J shed 1 base, with 10 bases lying between them. Germline loops: CDR1 ENHRY, CDR2 SYGVKD. The CDR3 spans 16 residues. This receptor was identified in a woman in her 70s with acute or convalescent COVID-19. The sequenced material came from peripheral blood. This chain links TRBV10-3 with TRBJ2-4; no reliable D call. The DNA for the CDR3 is TGTGCCATCAGTGAGTCATTAACAGAGGCCAAAAACATTCAGTACTTC. Translated, it gives CAISESLTEAKNIQYF.